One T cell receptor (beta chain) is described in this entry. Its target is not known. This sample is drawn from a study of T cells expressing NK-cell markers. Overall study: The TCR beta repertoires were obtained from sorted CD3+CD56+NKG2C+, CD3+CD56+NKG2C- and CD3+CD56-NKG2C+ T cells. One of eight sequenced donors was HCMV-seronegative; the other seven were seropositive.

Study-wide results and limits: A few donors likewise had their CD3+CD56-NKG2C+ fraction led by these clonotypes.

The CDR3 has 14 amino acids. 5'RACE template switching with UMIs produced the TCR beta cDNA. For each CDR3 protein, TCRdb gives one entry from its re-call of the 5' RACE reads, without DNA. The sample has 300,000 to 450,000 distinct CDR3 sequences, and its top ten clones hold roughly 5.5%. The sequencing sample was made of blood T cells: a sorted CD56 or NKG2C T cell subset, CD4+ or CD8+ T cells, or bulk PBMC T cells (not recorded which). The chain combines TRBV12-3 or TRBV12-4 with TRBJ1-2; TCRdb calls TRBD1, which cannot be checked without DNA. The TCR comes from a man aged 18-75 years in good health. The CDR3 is CASSLAGRGASYTF.